These 17 T cell receptor beta chains came from one sample sequenced in a study of cytomegalovirus exposure and HLA in healthy donors (dated 2017 in TCRdb). Libraries were made using the immunoSEQ multiplex PCR assay. For the multiplex PCR, a mixture combining 60 forward primers for TCR Vbeta segments and 13 reverse primers for TCR Jbeta segments was used. In TCRdb, the immuneACCESS table is reduced to in-frame sequences with V and J assigned. These tables do not hold every clone; where another copy was compared, an unresolved V gene accounts for under half, and the others remain unexplained. Recorded for this sample are roughly 120,000 clones; roughly 78% of them occurred a single time. The top ten constitute 3% to 3.5% of the sample. Sequenced: PBMCs. These receptors all stem from a male donor in good health and CMV-seronegative.

The J gene is TRBJ1-5, the V gene TRBV30; TRBD1 agrees at 9 bases. V trimming: 2 bases; J trimming: 7 bases; junction bases outside the gene matches: 6. The CDR3 covers 14 residues. The germline V gene encodes CDR1 GTSNPN and CDR2 SVGIG (reference sequence). The CDR3 loop reads CAWSTTGGPQPQHF. The CDR3, as DNA: TGTGCCTGGAGTACTACAGGGGGCCCACAGCCCCAGCATTTT.

This clone was recorded only once. Here the CDR3 reads CASSISVLGRPFF. CDR3 bases: TGTGCCAGCAGCATAAGCGTCTTGGGGCGGCCTTTCTTT. V gene TRBV7-9 combines with J gene TRBJ1-1, with D possibly TRBD1 on 5 matching bases. In germline, CDR1 is SEHNR, CDR2 FQNEAQ (reference sequence). This CDR3 region has 13 residues. Trimming took 5 bases from V and 12 from J, leaving 19 bases between them. The entire variable domain, with the rest obtained from reference TRBV7-9 and TRBJ1-1, is as follows: DTGVSQNPRHKITKRGQNVTFRCDPISEHNRLYWYRQTLGQGPEFLTYFQNEAQLEKSRLLSDRFSAERPKGSFSTLEIQRTEQGDSAMYLCASSISVLGRPFFGQGTRLTVV.

The V and J genes are TRBV9 and TRBJ2-7; 7 positions match TRBD1. Germline V CDR1 and CDR2: SGDLS, YYNGEE. This CDR3 has 14 amino acids. V gave up 2 bases and J gave up 4 bases; unmatched junction bases: 6. The CDR3 coding sequence is TGTGCCAGCAGCGTGGGGACAGAGGAATACGAGCAGTACTTC. Translating gives CASSVGTEEYEQYF.

This chain joins TRBV7-2 and TRBJ2-7, with D uncertain. This CDR3 contains 14 residues. V was trimmed by 4 bases and J by 3 bases, leaving 13 bases between them. Per germline, CDR1 SGHTA and CDR2 FQGNSA. CDR3 in amino acids: CASSSQPGFYEQYF. The CDR3 DNA is TGTGCCAGCAGCTCCCAACCAGGATTCTACGAGCAGTACTTC.

V is TRBV5-1 and J is TRBJ1-6; perhaps TRBD1 as D (6 bases). CDR3 size: 15 residues. Deletions cut 0 bases from V and 7 bases from J, with 11 bases between. Germline loops: CDR1 SGHRS, CDR2 YFSETQ. The CDR3 loop is CASSLGQVGNSPLHF. The CDR3 coding sequence is TGCGCCAGCAGCTTGGGACAGGTGGGCAATTCACCCCTCCACTTT.

The chain recombines TRBV5-1 with TRBJ1-6; 7 bases fit TRBD1. CDR3 length: 17 amino acids. V lost 5 bases and J lost 4; bases outside the gene matches: 12. CDR1 SGHRS and CDR2 YFSETQ come from the germline V gene. This CDR3 reads CASSFLGGSVYNSPLHF. The CDR3 coding sequence is TGCGCCAGCAGTTTTTTAGGGGGCTCCGTTTATAATTCACCCCTCCACTTT. The full variable domain, with the rest looked up from reference TRBV5-1 and TRBJ1-6, is KAGVTQTPRYLIKTRGQQVTLSCSPISGHRSVSWYQQTPGQGLQFLFEYFSETQRNKGNFPGRFSGRQFSNSRSEMNVSTLELGDSALYLCASSFLGGSVYNSPLHFGNGTRLTVT.

CDR3: CASSFPRGEKLFF. The CDR3 DNA is TGTGCCAGCAGTTTCCCTAGGGGGGAAAAACTGTTTTTT. The rearrangement uses TRBV28 and TRBJ1-4; possibly TRBD1 for D (6 bases). The CDR3 sequence is 13 residues long. From germline, CDR1 is MDHEN and CDR2 SYDVKM. V lost 3 bases, J lost 8 bases, and 10 bases lay in between.

J is TRBJ2-3 and V is TRBV18, with D unresolved. This CDR3 contains 13 residues. The germline gives CDR1 KGHSH, CDR2 LQKENI. V shed 7 bases and J shed 6 bases, with 14 bases lying between them. For the CDR3, the DNA is TGTGCCAGCTGCGTCACCGAGTCTGATACGCAGTATTTT. It codes for CASCVTESDTQYF.

This chain links TRBV7-9 with TRBJ1-1; possible D gene TRBD1, 5 bases. This CDR3 spans 14 amino acids. Germline V gene lookup returns CDR1 SEHNR and CDR2 FQNEAQ (reference sequence). V was cut by 4 bases and J by 5 bases, with 14 bases left in between. As DNA, the CDR3 is TGTGCCAGCAGCTCAAGGGGCCTTGGGACTGAAGCTTTCTTT. Translating gives CASSSRGLGTEAFF.

The chain is built from TRBV10-2 and TRBJ2-5; tentatively, D is TRBD2 (6 bases). The V gene lost 8 bases and the J gene lost 4 bases, with 14 bases spanning the gap. The CDR3 runs 13 residues. CDR1 is WSHSY, CDR2 SAAADI, per germline. The CDR3, as DNA: TGCGCCAGCGCGGGACCTGGGGGAGAGACCCAGTACTTC. Its translation is CASAGPGGETQYF.

This clone was recorded only once. In nucleotides, the CDR3 is TGTGCCAGCAGCTCGCGGACAGGGTCCTACGAGCAGTACTTC. This codes for CASSSRTGSYEQYF. The chain uses TRBV7-2 and TRBJ2-7, with TRBD1 identical over 8 bases. This CDR3 contains 14 residues. Germline lookup yields CDR1 SGHTA and CDR2 FQGNSA. Unmatched junction bases numbered 3, after V lost 4 bases and J lost 1 base.

V usage is TRBV9 and J usage is TRBJ2-7; 11 bases fit TRBD2. Germline V CDR1 and CDR2: SGDLS, YYNGEE. V lost 1 base, J lost 6 bases, and 6 bases stayed unmatched. This CDR3 comprises 15 residues. The CDR3 region has the DNA TGTGCCAGCAGCGTATCGTGGACTAGCGGGTTCGAGCAGTACTTC. It codes for CASSVSWTSGFEQYF.

The V gene is TRBV25-1, the J gene TRBJ2-7; TRBD2 is a possible D gene (6 bases). CDR3 length: 16 amino acids. Trimming took off 2 bases at V and 2 bases at J, with 16 bases between the two ends. From germline, CDR1 is MGHDK and CDR2 SYGVNS. CDR3 region: CASSEAPRENTYEQYF. CDR3 bases: TGTGCCAGCAGTGAAGCGCCCCGGGAGAATACCTACGAGCAGTACTTC.

The gene calls are TRBV10-3 and TRBJ2-4, with a weak D call TRBD1 (5 bases). This CDR3 region has 13 residues. V was clipped by 0 bases and J by 12 bases, with 12 bases between them. The germline V gene encodes CDR1 ENHRY and CDR2 SYGVKD. CDR3 sequence (DNA): TGTGCCATCAGTGAGTCGAGCCGTGACAGTCAGTACTTC. Amino acids: CAISESSRDSQYF.

The chain is built from TRBV19 and TRBJ1-6, with 7 bases identical to TRBD1. V dropped 3 bases and J dropped 8; count of bases not matched to a gene: 7. The CDR3 extends over 15 amino acids. CDR1 and CDR2 from the germline V gene are LNHDA and SQIVND (reference sequence). Here the CDR3 DNA reads TGTGCCAGTAGTATGATCCGGGACAGAGATTCACCCCTCCACTTT. This sequence encodes CASSMIRDRDSPLHF.

The V call is TRBV12-5, the J call TRBJ1-2; D is perhaps TRBD1 (5 bases). The CDR3 is made up of 12 amino acids. Germline V CDR1 and CDR2: LGHNT, FRNRAP. Trimming took 6 bases from V and 5 from J, leaving 10 bases between them. CDR3 sequence (DNA): TGTGCTAGTGGCTCGTCAGGGTATGGCTACACCTTC. Amino acids: CASGSSGYGYTF.

The rearrangement joins TRBV10-1 to TRBJ2-7; D is unclear. Germline V gene sequence: CDR1 WNHNN, CDR2 SYGVQD (reference sequence). Trimming removed 4 bases at V and 3 bases at J, with 7 bases between. The CDR3 runs to 12 residues. CDR3 sequence: CASSVNSYEQYF. In DNA, the CDR3 is TGCGCCAGCAGTGTAAACAGCTACGAGCAGTACTTC.